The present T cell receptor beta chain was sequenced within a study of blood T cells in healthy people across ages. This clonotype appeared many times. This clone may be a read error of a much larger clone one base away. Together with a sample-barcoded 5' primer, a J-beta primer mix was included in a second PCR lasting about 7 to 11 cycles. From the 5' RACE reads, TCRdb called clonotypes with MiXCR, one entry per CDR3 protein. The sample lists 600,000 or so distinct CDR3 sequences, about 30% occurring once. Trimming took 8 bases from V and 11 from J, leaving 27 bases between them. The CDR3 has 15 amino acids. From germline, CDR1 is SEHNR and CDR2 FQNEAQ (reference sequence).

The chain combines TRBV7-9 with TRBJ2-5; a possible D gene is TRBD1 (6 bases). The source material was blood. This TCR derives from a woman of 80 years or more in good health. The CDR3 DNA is TGTGCCAGCGCCCTGGGACACTACAGCGACAATGAGCAGTACTTC. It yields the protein CASALGHYSDNEQYF.